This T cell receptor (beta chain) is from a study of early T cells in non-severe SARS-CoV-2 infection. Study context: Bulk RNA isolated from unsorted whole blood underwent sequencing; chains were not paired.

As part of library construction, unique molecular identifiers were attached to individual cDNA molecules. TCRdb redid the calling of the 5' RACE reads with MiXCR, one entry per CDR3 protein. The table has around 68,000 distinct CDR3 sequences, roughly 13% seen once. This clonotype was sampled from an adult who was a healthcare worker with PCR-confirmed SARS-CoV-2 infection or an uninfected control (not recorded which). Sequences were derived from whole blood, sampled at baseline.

CDR3 sequence reads: CASSLVRDRTGGYTF. In DNA, the CDR3 is TGTGCCAGCAGCTTAGTTCGGGACAGGACTGGGGGCTACACCTTC. This chain uses TRBV7-2 with TRBJ1-2; 8 bases line up with TRBD1. V lost 1 base, J lost 8 bases, and 9 bases stayed unmatched. Germline CDR1 is SGHTA and CDR2 is FQGNSA. The CDR3 covers 15 residues.